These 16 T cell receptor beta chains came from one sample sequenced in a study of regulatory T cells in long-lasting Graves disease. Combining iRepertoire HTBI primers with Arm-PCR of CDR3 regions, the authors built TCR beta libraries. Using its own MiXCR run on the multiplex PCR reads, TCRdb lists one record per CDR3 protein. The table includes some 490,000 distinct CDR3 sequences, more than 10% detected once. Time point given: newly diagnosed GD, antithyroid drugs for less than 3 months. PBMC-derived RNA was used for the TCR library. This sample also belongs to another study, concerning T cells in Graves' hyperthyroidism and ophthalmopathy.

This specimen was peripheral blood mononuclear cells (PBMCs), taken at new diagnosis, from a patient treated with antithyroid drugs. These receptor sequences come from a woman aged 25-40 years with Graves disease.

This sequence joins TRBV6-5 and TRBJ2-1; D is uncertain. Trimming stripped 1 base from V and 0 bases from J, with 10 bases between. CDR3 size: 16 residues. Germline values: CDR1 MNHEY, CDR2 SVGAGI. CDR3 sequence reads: CASSYLSVSSYNEQFF. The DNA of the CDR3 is TGTGCCAGCAGTTACTTATCGGTCAGCTCCTACAATGAGCAGTTCTTC.

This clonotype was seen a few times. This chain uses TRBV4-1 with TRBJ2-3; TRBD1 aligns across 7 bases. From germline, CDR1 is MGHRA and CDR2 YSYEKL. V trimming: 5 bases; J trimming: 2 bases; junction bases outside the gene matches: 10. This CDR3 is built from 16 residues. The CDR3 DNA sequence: TGCGCCAGCAGCGACGGGACAGCCCTTTCCACAGATACGCAGTATTTT. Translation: CASSDGTALSTDTQYF.

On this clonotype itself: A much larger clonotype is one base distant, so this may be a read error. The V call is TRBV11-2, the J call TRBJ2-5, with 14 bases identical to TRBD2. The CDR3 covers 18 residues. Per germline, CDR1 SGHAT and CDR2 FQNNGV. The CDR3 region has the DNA TGTGCCAGCAGCTTAGTTCGACTAGCGGGAGGGCGGGGAGAGACCCGGTACTTC. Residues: CASSLVRLAGGRGETRYF.

Written as DNA, the CDR3 is TGTGCCAGCAGCTTGAGGGGGGGGATCTACAATGAGCAGTTCTTC. Protein product: CASSLRGGIYNEQFF. This chain links TRBV5-8 with TRBJ2-1, with D tentatively TRBD2 (7 bases). V lost 1 base to trimming and J lost 3 bases, with 11 bases between them. Germline CDR1 SGHTS, CDR2 YDEGEE. CDR3 length: 15 amino acids.

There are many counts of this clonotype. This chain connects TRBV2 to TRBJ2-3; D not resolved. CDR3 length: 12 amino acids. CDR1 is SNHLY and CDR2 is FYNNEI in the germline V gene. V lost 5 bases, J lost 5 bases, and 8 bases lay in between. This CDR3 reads CASSRVLDTQYF. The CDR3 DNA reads TGTGCCAGCAGTCGAGTGTTAGATACGCAGTATTTT.

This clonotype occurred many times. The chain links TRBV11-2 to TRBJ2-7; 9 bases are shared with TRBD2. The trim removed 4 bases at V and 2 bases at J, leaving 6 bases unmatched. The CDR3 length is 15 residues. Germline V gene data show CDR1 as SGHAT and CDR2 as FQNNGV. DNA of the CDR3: TGTGCCAGCAGCTCCATTAGCGGGGGTCCCTACGAGCAGTACTTC. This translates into CASSSISGGPYEQYF.

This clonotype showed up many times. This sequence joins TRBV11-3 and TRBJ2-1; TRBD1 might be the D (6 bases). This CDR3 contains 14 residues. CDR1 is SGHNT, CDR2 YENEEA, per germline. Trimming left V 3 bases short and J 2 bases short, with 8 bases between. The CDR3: CASSFTGTYNEQFF. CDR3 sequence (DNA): TGTGCCAGCAGCTTTACAGGGACCTACAATGAGCAGTTCTTC.

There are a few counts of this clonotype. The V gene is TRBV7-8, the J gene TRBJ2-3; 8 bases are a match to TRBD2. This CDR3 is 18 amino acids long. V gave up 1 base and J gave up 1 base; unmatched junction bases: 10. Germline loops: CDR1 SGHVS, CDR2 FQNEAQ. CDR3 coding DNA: TGTGCCAGCAGCTTAGAATTTACGGCGGGAGGTGGCACAGATACGCAGTATTTT. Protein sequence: CASSLEFTAGGGTDTQYF.

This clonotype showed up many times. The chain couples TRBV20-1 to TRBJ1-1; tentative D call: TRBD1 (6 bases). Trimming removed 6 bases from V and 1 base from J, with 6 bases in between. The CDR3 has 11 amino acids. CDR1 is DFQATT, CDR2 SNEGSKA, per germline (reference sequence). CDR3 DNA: TGCAGTGCCAGGGGGAACACTGAAGCTTTCTTT. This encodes CSARGNTEAFF.

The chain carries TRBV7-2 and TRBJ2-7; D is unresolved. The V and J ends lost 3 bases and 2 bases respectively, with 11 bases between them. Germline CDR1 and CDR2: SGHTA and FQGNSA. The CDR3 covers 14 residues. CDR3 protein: CASSLFDGPYEQYF. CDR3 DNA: TGTGCCAGCAGCTTGTTTGACGGCCCCTACGAGCAGTACTTC.

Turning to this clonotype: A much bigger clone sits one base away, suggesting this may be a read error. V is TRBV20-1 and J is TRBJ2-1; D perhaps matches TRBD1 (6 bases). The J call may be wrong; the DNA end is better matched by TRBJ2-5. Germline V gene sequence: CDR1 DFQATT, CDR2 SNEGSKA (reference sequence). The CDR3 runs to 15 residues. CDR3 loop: CSADAQQGRLETQYF. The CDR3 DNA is TGCAGTGCTGACGCACAACAGGGTCGTCTAGAGACCCAGTACTTC.

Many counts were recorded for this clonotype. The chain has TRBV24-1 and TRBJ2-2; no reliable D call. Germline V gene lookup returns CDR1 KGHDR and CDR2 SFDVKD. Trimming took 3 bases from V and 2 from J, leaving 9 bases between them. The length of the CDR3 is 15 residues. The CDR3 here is CATSDPTINTGELFF. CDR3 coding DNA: TGTGCCACCAGTGATCCCACGATTAACACCGGGGAGCTGTTTTTT.

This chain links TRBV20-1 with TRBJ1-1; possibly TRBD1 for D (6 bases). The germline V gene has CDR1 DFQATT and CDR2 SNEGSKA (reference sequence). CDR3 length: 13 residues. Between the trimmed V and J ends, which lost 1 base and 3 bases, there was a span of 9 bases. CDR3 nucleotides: TGCAGTGCTAGAGGACAGGTGTACACTGAAGCTTTCTTT. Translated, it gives CSARGQVYTEAFF.

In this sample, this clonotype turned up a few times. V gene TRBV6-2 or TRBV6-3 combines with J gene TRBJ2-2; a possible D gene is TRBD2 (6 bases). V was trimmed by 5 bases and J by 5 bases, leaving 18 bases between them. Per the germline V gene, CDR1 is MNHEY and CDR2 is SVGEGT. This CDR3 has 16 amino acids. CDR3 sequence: CASSRRGNEETGELFF. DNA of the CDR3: TGTGCCAGCAGTCGGAGGGGCAATGAAGAAACCGGGGAGCTGTTTTTT.

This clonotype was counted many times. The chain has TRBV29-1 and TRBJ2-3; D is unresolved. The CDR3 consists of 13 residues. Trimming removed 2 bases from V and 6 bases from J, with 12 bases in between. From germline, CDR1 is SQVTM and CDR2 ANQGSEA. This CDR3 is CSVEFPRTDTQYF. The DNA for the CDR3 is TGCAGCGTTGAATTCCCGAGGACGGATACGCAGTATTTT.

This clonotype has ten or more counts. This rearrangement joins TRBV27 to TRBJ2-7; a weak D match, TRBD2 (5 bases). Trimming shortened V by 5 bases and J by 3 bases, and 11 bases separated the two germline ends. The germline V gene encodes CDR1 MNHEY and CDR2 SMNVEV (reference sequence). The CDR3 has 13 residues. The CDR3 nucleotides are TGTGCCAGCAGTGTCGAGCGGAGCTACGAGCAGTACTTC. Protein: CASSVERSYEQYF.